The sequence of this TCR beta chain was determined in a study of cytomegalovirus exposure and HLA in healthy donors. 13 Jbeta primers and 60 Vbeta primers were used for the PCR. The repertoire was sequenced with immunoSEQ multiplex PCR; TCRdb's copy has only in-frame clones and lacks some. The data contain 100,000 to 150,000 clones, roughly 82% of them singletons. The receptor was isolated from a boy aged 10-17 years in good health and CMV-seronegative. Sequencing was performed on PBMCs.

CDR3 nucleotide sequence: TGCGCCAGCATCCCTCTAGCGGGGGTAGCCAAAAACATTCAGTACTTC. Translation gives CASIPLAGVAKNIQYF. This chain connects TRBV5-1 to TRBJ2-4, with 10 bases fitting TRBD2. The CDR3 loop spans 16 amino acids. Germline V gene data show CDR1 as SGHRS and CDR2 as YFSETQ. The V and J ends lost 6 bases and 0 bases, in that order; junction bases with no gene match: 6.